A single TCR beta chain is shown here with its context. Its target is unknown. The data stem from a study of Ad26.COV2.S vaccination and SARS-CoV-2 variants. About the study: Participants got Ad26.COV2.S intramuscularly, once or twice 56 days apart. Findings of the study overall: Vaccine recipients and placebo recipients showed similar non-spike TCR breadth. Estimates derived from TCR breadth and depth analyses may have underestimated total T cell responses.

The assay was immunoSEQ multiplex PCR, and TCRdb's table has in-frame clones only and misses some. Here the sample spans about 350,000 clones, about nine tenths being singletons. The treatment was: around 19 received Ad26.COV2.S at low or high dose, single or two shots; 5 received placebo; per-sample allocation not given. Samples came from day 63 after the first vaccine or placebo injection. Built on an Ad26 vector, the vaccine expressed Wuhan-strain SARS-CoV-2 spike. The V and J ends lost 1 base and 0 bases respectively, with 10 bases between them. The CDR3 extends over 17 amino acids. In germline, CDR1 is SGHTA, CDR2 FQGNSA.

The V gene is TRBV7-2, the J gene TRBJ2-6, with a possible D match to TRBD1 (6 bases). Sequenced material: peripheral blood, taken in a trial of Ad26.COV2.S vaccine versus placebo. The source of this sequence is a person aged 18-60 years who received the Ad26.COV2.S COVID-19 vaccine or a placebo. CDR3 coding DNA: TGTGCCAGCAGCTTAGAGACAGGCCCCTCTGGGGCCAACGTCCTGACTTTC. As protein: CASSLETGPSGANVLTF.